The clone carrying this TCR beta chain appeared a few times. The antigen is undetermined. The authors prepared the TCRbeta library with unique molecular identifiers. MiXCR, run by TCRdb on the PCR reads, gives a single entry per CDR3 protein. Of roughly 790,000 distinct CDR3 sequences in the sample, about 15% were seen once. The data were taken from a study of T-cell reconstitution after alpha-beta-depleted transplantation in children. Notes on the study in general: Two months or so post-transplant, alpha-beta T cells reportedly derived from several hundred expanded graft clones.

Germline lookup yields CDR1 SGHNT and CDR2 YENEEA. The CDR3 totals 16 residues. V was pared by 3 bases and J by 3 bases, with 8 bases of the junction left unmatched. Sample: PBMCs, mostly from graft donor cells, taken 360 days after TCRalphabeta/CD19-depleted stem cell transplant. The rearrangement uses TRBV11-3 and TRBJ2-1; 7 nucleotides match TRBD2. This receptor was taken from a male patient between 10 and 17 years old who had a stem cell transplant for acute lymphoblastic leukemia, so the T cells may come from the graft donor. This chain's CDR3 is CASSFGGSIFYNEQFF. As DNA, the CDR3 is TGTGCCAGCAGCTTCGGCGGGAGCATTTTCTACAATGAGCAGTTCTTC.